The 32 T cell receptor beta chains below all came from one sample that was sequenced in a study of T cell changes during pregnancy in multiple sclerosis. Here immunoSEQ multiplex PCR was the method, and the copy in TCRdb shows in-frame clones only, minus some. The table shows more than 20,000 clones, with under 95% occurring only once. The input for sequencing was CD8+ T cells from peripheral blood mononuclear cells, taken in the third trimester of pregnancy. The receptors come from a female donor in good health, enrolled as a control in a pregnancy study.

The chain combines TRBV4-1 with TRBJ2-1; no clear D gene. This CDR3 is 16 amino acids long. The germline V and J ends were trimmed by 0 bases and 0 bases, with 9 bases remaining between them. Germline lookup yields CDR1 MGHRA and CDR2 YSYEKL. This CDR3 is CASSQEAHFSYNEQFF. As DNA, the CDR3 is TGCGCCAGCAGCCAAGAGGCCCATTTCTCCTACAATGAGCAGTTCTTC.

This chain joins TRBV12-1 and TRBJ2-7; the table assigns TRBD2, which was not confirmed against the DNA. TRBV12-1 is tagged as a pseudogene. CDR3 length equals 18 residues. CDR3 region: CASSSPTGLAGPLYEQYF. In nucleotides, the CDR3 is TGTGCCAGCAGCTCTCCAACCGGACTAGCGGGACCCCTTTACGAGCAGTACTTC.

This clone has only one observation. This sequence joins TRBV29-1 and TRBJ2-7; a possible D gene is TRBD1 (6 bases). V was clipped by 1 base and J by 3 bases, with 16 bases between them. Germline V gives CDR1 SQVTM, CDR2 ANQGSEA. The CDR3 extends over 15 amino acids. The CDR3 nucleotides are TGCAGCGTTGAAGCTCCCACCTTACAGGGCTACGAGCAGTACTTC. This codes for CSVEAPTLQGYEQYF.

This chain joins TRBV5-4 and TRBJ2-7, with 8 bases that match TRBD1. The CDR3 loop spans 14 amino acids. V trimming: 2 bases; J trimming: 6 bases; junction bases outside the gene matches: 7. The germline CDR1 and CDR2 sequences are SGHNT and YYREEE (reference sequence). Here the CDR3 DNA reads TGTGCCAGCAGCTTAGGACAGGGAACTGGCGAGCAGTACTTC. Its translation is CASSLGQGTGEQYF.

This clone was recorded only once. The sample contains more than one DNA sequence encoding this CDR3. The chain uses TRBV6-1 and TRBJ1-4; D gene ambiguous. V lost 0 bases, J lost 1 base, and 6 bases lay in between. The germline gives CDR1 MNHNS, CDR2 SASEGT. This CDR3 is built from 15 residues. Written as DNA, the CDR3 is TGTGCCAGCAGTGAAGCGCCGGGAACTAATGAAAAACTGTTTTTT. Its translation: CASSEAPGTNEKLFF.

This clone was counted a few times. J is TRBJ1-1 and V is TRBV25-1; 8 bases are a match to TRBD1. Germline CDR1 is MGHDK and CDR2 is SYGVNS. After removal of 2 bases from V and 1 base from J, the junction contained 6 bases not matched to a gene. The CDR3 totals 16 residues. The DNA for the CDR3 is TGTGCCAGCAGTGAAGAGAGGACAGGGACGAACACTGAAGCTTTCTTT. Its translation is CASSEERTGTNTEAFF. The full variable domain, in which reference TRBV25-1 and TRBJ1-1 provide the parts outside the CDR3, is EADIYQTPRYLVIGTGKKITLECSQTMGHDKMYWYQQDPGMELHLIHYSYGVNSTEKGDLSSESTVSRIRTEHFPLTLESARPSHTSQYLCASSEERTGTNTEAFFGQGTRLTVV.

By share of the sample, this clone is large. J is TRBJ2-7 and V is TRBV6-1; 9 positions match TRBD1. This CDR3 is built from 15 residues. J was trimmed by 0 bases and V by 3 bases; bases with no gene match: 3. CDR1 and CDR2 (germline): MNHNS, SASEGT. CDR3 residues: CASSEGTGSSYEQYF. The CDR3 DNA reads as TGTGCCAGCAGTGAGGGGACAGGGAGCTCCTACGAGCAGTACTTC.

The genes are TRBV5-6 and TRBJ1-1; 8 positions match TRBD1. CDR3 length: 15 residues. Germline trimming cut 5 bases from V and 1 base from J; bases unmatched to any gene: 7. From germline, CDR1 is SGHDT and CDR2 YYEEEE. CDR3: CASRASGTGNTEAFF. The CDR3 nucleotides read TGTGCCAGCAGAGCCTCGGGGACAGGGAACACTGAAGCTTTCTTT. Full variable domain (missing parts from reference TRBV5-6 and TRBJ1-1): DAGVTQSPTHLIKTRGQQVTLRCSPKSGHDTVSWYQQALGQGPQFIFQYYEEEERQRGNFPDRFSGHQFPNYSSELNVNALLLGDSALYLCASRASGTGNTEAFFGQGTRLTVV.

This chain links TRBV28 with TRBJ1-5; D is unclear. The CDR3 runs to 14 residues. V was shortened by 5 bases and J by 4 bases, with 12 bases between the two germline ends. In germline, CDR1 is MDHEN, CDR2 SYDVKM. The CDR3 DNA reads as TGTGCCAGCAGTCCCACACTACCAAATCAGCCCCAGCATTTT. Encoded protein: CASSPTLPNQPQHF.

The chain combines TRBV30 with TRBJ1-1, with TRBD1 as a possible D gene (6 bases). The germline V and J ends were trimmed by 3 bases and 0 bases, with 14 bases remaining between them. Germline loops: CDR1 GTSNPN, CDR2 SVGIG (reference sequence). This CDR3 has 15 residues. CDR3 sequence (DNA): TGTGCCTGGAGGGCGGCGGACAGAATGAACACTGAAGCTTTCTTT. It is translated as CAWRAADRMNTEAFF.

CDR3 sequence (DNA): TGCAGCGTTGGGACTAGCGGGCCCCTCGAGCAGTACTTC. Protein: CSVGTSGPLEQYF. The rearrangement joins TRBV29-1 to TRBJ2-7, with 11 bases identical to TRBD2. The junction had 5 bases not matched to a gene; V was cut back by 4 bases and J by 6 bases. The CDR3 covers 13 residues. Per the germline V gene, CDR1 is SQVTM and CDR2 is ANQGSEA.

The V gene is TRBV9, the J gene TRBJ1-1; TRBD1 is a possible D gene (5 bases). V dropped 0 bases and J dropped 5 bases, with 8 bases sitting between them. The CDR3 totals 13 residues. In germline, CDR1 is SGDLS, CDR2 YYNGEE. The chain's CDR3 is CASSVGGRTEAFF. In DNA form, the CDR3 reads TGTGCCAGCAGCGTAGGGGGGAGGACTGAAGCTTTCTTT. Full variable domain (outside the CDR3, taken from reference TRBV9 and TRBJ1-1): DSGVTQTPKHLITATGQRVTLRCSPRSGDLSVYWYQQSLDQGLQFLIQYYNGEERAKGNILERFSAQQFPDLHSELNLSSLELGDSALYFCASSVGGRTEAFFGQGTRLTVV.

The chain links TRBV29-1 to TRBJ2-1; TRBD2 agrees at 14 bases. The CDR3 totals 13 residues. Trimming removed 1 base from V and 15 bases from J; junction bases left unmatched: 5. Per germline, CDR1 SQVTM and CDR2 ANQGSEA. The CDR3 spells CSVEGGLAGETFF. In DNA, the CDR3 is TGCAGCGTTGAAGGGGGACTAGCGGGAGAAACGTTCTTC.

V is TRBV27 and J is TRBJ2-5; no definite D call. CDR1 is MNHEY, CDR2 SMNVEV, per germline (reference sequence). Trimming cost V 3 bases and J 1 base, with 12 bases left between them. The CDR3 is made up of 15 amino acids. In DNA form, the CDR3 reads TGTGCCAGCAGTTTTAGGTTCGCTAGCCAAGAGACCCAGTACTTC. This sequence encodes CASSFRFASQETQYF.

In nucleotides, the CDR3 is TGCGCCAGCAGCCAAGATCAGAACACAGATACGCAGTATTTT. Its protein is CASSQDQNTDTQYF. The chain uses TRBV4-1 and TRBJ2-3, with D hard to call. V lost 0 bases, J lost 2 bases, and 6 bases lay in between. Germline V gives CDR1 MGHRA, CDR2 YSYEKL. This CDR3 is 14 amino acids long.

This clone has just one count. The rearrangement joins TRBV5-4 to TRBJ1-1; 8 nucleotides align to TRBD1. CDR3 length: 15 residues. The germline CDR1 and CDR2 sequences are SGHNT and YYREEE (reference sequence). V shed 4 bases and J 1 base; nucleotides not matched to a gene: 6. This CDR3 is CASSQGDRRNTEAFF. The CDR3 region has the DNA TGTGCCAGCAGCCAAGGGGACAGGCGGAACACTGAAGCTTTCTTT.

CDR3 in amino acids: CAWKQGITDYGYTF. The CDR3 DNA follows: TGTGCCTGGAAACAGGGCATTACGGACTATGGCTACACCTTC. The chain has TRBV30 and TRBJ1-2; tentatively, D is TRBD1 (6 bases). This CDR3 has 14 residues. Trimming stripped 4 bases from V and 3 bases from J, with 15 bases between. Germline CDR1 and CDR2: GTSNPN and SVGIG (reference sequence).

The gene calls are TRBV6-5 and TRBJ1-2; TRBD1 matches at 7 bases. This CDR3 region has 12 residues. V shed 11 bases and J 5 bases; nucleotides not matched to a gene: 8. The germline gives CDR1 MNHEY, CDR2 SVGAGI. The chain's CDR3 is CAAATGTYGYTF. The DNA for the CDR3 is TGTGCCGCTGCGACAGGGACTTATGGCTACACCTTC.

The rearrangement joins TRBV14 to TRBJ1-6, with TRBD1 matching 9 bases. The ends lost 5 bases at V and 8 bases at J; junction bases unmatched: 7. Germline lookup yields CDR1 SGHDN and CDR2 FVKESK. There are 15 residues in the CDR3. The CDR3: CASSFSQGAYSPLHF. The CDR3 DNA is TGTGCCAGCAGCTTCTCACAGGGGGCATATTCACCCCTCCACTTT. Filled out from reference TRBV14 and TRBJ1-6, the complete variable domain reads EAGVTQFPSHSVIEKGQTVTLRCDPISGHDNLYWYRRVMGKEIKFLLHFVKESKQDESGMPNNRFLAERTGGTYSTLKVQPAELEDSGVYFCASSFSQGAYSPLHFGNGTRLTVT.

This CDR3 reads CASSLAGYYEQYF. In DNA, the CDR3 is TGTGCCAGCAGCTTGGCAGGCTACTACGAGCAGTACTTC. The gene calls are TRBV5-4 and TRBJ2-7; D not resolved. The V end lost 0 bases, the J end lost 3 bases, and 7 bases lay between the germline ends. Germline CDR1 reads SGHNT; CDR2 reads YYREEE (reference sequence). The CDR3 consists of 13 residues.

This rearrangement joins TRBV6-1 to TRBJ1-2; 8 bases agree with TRBD1. The CDR3 sequence is 15 residues long. Germline loops: CDR1 MNHNS, CDR2 SASEGT. Losses at the gene ends were 4 bases for V and 5 bases for J; bases not matched to a gene: 9. CDR3 DNA: TGTGCCAGCAGTGTGGGGATCAGGGGGCAATATGGCTACACCTTC. Protein product: CASSVGIRGQYGYTF.

With respect to this clone: The same CDR3 is also encoded by other DNA sequences in this sample. V is TRBV5-8 and J is TRBJ1-5; no firm D call. The V gene's germline CDR1 is SGHTS and CDR2 YDEGEE. This CDR3 is 14 amino acids long. The germline V and J ends were trimmed by 4 bases and 7 bases, with 15 bases remaining between them. The CDR3 nucleotides are TGTGCCAGCAGCGCCTGGTCCCGAGGGCAGCCCCAGCATTTT. Residues: CASSAWSRGQPQHF.

This chain joins TRBV18 and TRBJ1-2, with TRBD1 matching 9 bases. V lost 2 bases and J lost 5; bases outside the gene matches: 9. Germline V gives CDR1 KGHSH, CDR2 LQKENI. This CDR3 is built from 16 residues. In nucleotides, the CDR3 is TGTGCCAGCTCACCAATCTTACGACAGGGGGGATATGGCTACACCTTC. Protein product: CASSPILRQGGYGYTF.

The rearrangement links TRBV6-1 to TRBJ2-7; TRBD2 aligns across 7 bases. V lost 6 bases to trimming and J lost 4 bases; unmatched junction nucleotides: 12. This CDR3 contains 15 residues. Germline V gene lookup returns CDR1 MNHNS and CDR2 SASEGT. The CDR3 reads CASRRERGLEYEQYF. The CDR3 nucleotides read TGTGCCAGCAGGAGAGAGCGGGGTTTGGAGTACGAGCAGTACTTC.

The rearrangement joins TRBV15 to TRBJ2-1, with 8 nucleotides matching TRBD2. Germline CDR1 and CDR2: LNHNV and YYDKDF (reference sequence). V shed 2 bases, J shed 5 bases, and the junction held 11 bases outside the gene matches. This CDR3 has 17 amino acids. The CDR3 region has the DNA TGTGCCACCAGCAGATCGGGCGCGGGAGGTGTCGACAATGAGCAGTTCTTC. Its translation: CATSRSGAGGVDNEQFF.

The genes are TRBV5-1 and TRBJ2-2; 9 bases match TRBD1. CDR3 size: 16 residues. The V gene end was trimmed by 6 bases and the J gene end by 7 bases; junction bases not matched to a gene: 13. Germline CDR1 and CDR2: SGHRS and YFSETQ. Here the CDR3 DNA reads TGCGCCAGCAACAATTTAGGGACAGGGATAAGCGGGGAGCTGTTTTTT. The encoded protein is CASNNLGTGISGELFF.

The genes are TRBV6-6 and TRBJ2-7, with D tentatively TRBD2 (6 bases). The CDR3 spans 14 residues. The V end lost 4 bases, the J end lost 4 bases, and 14 bases lay between the germline ends. In germline, CDR1 is MNHNY, CDR2 SVGAGI (reference sequence). CDR3: CASSSGTLTYEQYF. The CDR3 DNA follows: TGTGCCAGCAGTTCCGGGACTCTTACTTACGAGCAGTACTTC.

The chain joins TRBV5-1 to TRBJ1-1, with unresolved D. This CDR3 has 16 residues. Germline V gives CDR1 SGHRS, CDR2 YFSETQ. V was trimmed by 0 bases and J by 0 bases, leaving 12 bases between them. CDR3 DNA sequence: TGCGCCAGCAGCTTGGGAGTTTTAGTACTGAACACTGAAGCTTTCTTT. Its translation is CASSLGVLVLNTEAFF.

The genes are TRBV7-9 and TRBJ2-7; 13 bases are shared with TRBD2. The J segment lost 4 bases and the V segment lost 5 bases, leaving 5 bases of the junction unmatched. The CDR3 runs to 15 residues. The germline gives CDR1 SEHNR, CDR2 FQNEAQ (reference sequence). For the CDR3, the DNA is TGTGCCAGCAGCCCCCGGACTAGCGGGGGATACGAGCAGTACTTC. Translating it yields CASSPRTSGGYEQYF.

This clone appeared once. This chain uses TRBV27 with TRBJ2-1; 7 bases fit TRBD2. CDR3 length: 14 residues. Germline CDR1 MNHEY, CDR2 SMNVEV (reference sequence). V trimming: 3 bases; J trimming: 6 bases; junction bases outside the gene matches: 5. The CDR3, as DNA: TGTGCCAGCAGTTTGGGAAGCGGGATCAATGAGCAGTTCTTC. It specifies CASSLGSGINEQFF.

This sequence joins TRBV18 and TRBJ2-5; D is unresolved. V was shortened by 7 bases and J by 5 bases, with 14 bases between the two germline ends. The germline V gene has CDR1 KGHSH and CDR2 LQKENI. This CDR3 is 13 amino acids long. CDR3 coding DNA: TGTGCCAGCTTACAACCCCCCGGTGAGACCCAGTACTTC. Amino acid sequence: CASLQPPGETQYF.

The chain employs TRBV28 and TRBJ2-1; D not resolved. The ends were cut back, 5 bases at V and 8 bases at J, with 19 bases in the middle. The CDR3 length is 15 residues. Germline V gene sequence: CDR1 MDHEN, CDR2 SYDVKM. CDR3 bases: TGTGCCAGCAGTACCCGACTGCATTCATCTTATGAGCAGTTCTTC. This codes for CASSTRLHSSYEQFF.